The clone carrying this T cell receptor (beta chain) was seen many times. Germline lookup yields CDR1 MNHNY and CDR2 SVGAGI (reference sequence). Trimming removed 6 bases from V and 2 bases from J; junction bases left unmatched: 0. CDR3 size: 13 residues. This record belongs to a study of beta chain features in type 1 diabetes. Expressed TCRB transcripts were sequenced after all isolated RNA was converted to cDNA. TCRdb's table, derived via immunoSEQ multiplex PCR, lists solely in-frame clones and lacks some. Among almost 350,000 clones listed, approximately 8.2% were seen once. Every donor had blood drawn once into heparin, around 120 mL on average.

Source material: central memory CD4+ T cells from blood. The source of this sequence is a woman in her late teens or twenties in good health. The V call is TRBV6-6, the J call TRBJ1-2; 10 bases are shared with TRBD1. The CDR3 DNA sequence: TGTGCCAGCAGGGACAGGGGGAACTATGGCTACACCTTC. The encoded protein is CASRDRGNYGYTF.